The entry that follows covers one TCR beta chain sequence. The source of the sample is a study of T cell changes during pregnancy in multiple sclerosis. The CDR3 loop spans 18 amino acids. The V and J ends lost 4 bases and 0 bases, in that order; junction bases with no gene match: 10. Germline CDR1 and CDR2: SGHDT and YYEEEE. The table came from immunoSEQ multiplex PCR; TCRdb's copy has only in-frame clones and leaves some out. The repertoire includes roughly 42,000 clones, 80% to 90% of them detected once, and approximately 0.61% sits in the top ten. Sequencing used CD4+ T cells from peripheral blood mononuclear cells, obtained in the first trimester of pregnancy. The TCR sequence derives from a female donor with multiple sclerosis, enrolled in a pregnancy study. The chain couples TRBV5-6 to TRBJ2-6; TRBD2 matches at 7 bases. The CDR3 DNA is TGTGCCAGCAGCCCTTTTAGCGGGCAGGGCTCTGGGGCCAACGTCCTGACTTTC. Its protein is CASSPFSGQGSGANVLTF.